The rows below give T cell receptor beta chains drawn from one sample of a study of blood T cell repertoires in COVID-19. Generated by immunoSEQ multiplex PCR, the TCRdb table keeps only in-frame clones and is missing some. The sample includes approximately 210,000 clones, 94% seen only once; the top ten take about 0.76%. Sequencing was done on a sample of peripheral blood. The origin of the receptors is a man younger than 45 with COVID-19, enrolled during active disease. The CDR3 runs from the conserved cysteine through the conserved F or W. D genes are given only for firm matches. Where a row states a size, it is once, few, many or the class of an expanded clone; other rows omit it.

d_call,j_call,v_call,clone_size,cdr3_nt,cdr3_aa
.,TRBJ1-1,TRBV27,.,TGTGCCAGCCCGGGGAACACTGAAGCTTTCTTT,CASPGNTEAFF
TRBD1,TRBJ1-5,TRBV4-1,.,TGCGCCAGCAGCCAAGACGCACAGGGGGTTCAGCCCCAGCATTTT,CASSQDAQGVQPQHF
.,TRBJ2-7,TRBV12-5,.,TGTGCTAGTGGTCCCACGCGGGGTGCTTTAGGTCAGTACTTC,CASGPTRGALGQYF
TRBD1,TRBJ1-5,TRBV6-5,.,TGTGCCAGCAGTTCCGAACAGGGGTATCAGCCCCAGCATTTT,CASSSEQGYQPQHF
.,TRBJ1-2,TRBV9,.,TGTGCCAGCAGCGTGAATCTGGCAACCTATGGCTACACCTTC,CASSVNLATYGYTF
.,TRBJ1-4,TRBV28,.,TGTGCCAGCATGGAGGGTTCTAATGAAAAACTGTTTTTT,CASMEGSNEKLFF
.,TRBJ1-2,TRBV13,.,TGTGCCAGCAGCTTAGTCGTGGGGGACATGGACTACACCTTC,CASSLVVGDMDYTF
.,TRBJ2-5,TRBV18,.,TGTGCCAGCTCACCTACCCCCCAGGGGACCCAGTACTTC,CASSPTPQGTQYF
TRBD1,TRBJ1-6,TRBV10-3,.,TGTGCCATCAGTGAGGGTGGACAGGGGAGTAATTCACCCCTCCACTTT,CAISEGGQGSNSPLHF
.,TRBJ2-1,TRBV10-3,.,TGTGCCATCAGTGACGTTGGGACGGCCGGGGGAATCGGGACCTACAATGAGCAGTTCTTC,CAISDVGTAGGIGTYNEQFF
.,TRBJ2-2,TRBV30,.,TGTGCCTGGGGGACGGGGGAGAACACCGGGGAGCTGTTTTTT,CAWGTGENTGELFF
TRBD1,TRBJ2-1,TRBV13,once,TGTGCCAGCACCCGACAGGGATACGCTGAGCAGTTCTTC,CASTRQGYAEQFF
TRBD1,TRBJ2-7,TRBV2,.,TGTGCCAGCAGCCTAGGGACAGGGGAACAGTACTTC,CASSLGTGEQYF
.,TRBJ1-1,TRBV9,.,TGTGCCAGCAGCTCGGGACTCCCTGAGCGCACTGAAGCTTTCTTT,CASSSGLPERTEAFF
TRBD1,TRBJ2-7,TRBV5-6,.,TGTGCCAGCAGCTTGCTGGGACAGGCCATCTACGAGCAGTACTTC,CASSLLGQAIYEQYF
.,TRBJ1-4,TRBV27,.,TGTGCCAGCAGTTTATCGGCGGGGTCGATCGAAAAACTGTTTTTT,CASSLSAGSIEKLFF
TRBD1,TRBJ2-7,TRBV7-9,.,TGTGCCAGCAGCCTACAGGGGGTCCACGAGCAGTACTTC,CASSLQGVHEQYF
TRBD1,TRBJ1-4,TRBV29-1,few,TGCAGCGTGGGGGGACAGGGAGGAACTAATGAAAAACTGTTTTTT,CSVGGQGGTNEKLFF
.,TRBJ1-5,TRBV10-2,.,TGCGCCAGCAGTGAGTCGGGACAACGGCAGCCCCAGCATTTT,CASSESGQRQPQHF
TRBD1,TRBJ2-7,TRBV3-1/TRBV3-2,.,TGTGCCAGCAGCCTTCGACAGGGGGCGGGGGAGCAGTACTTC,CASSLRQGAGEQYF
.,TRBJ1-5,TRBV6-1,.,TGTGCCAGCAGTGAATTAGGCAGGGCTTATGGCAATCAGCCCCAGCATTTT,CASSELGRAYGNQPQHF
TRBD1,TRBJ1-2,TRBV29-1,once,TGCAGCGTTGAAAAGGGACAGGGCTATGGCTACACCTTC,CSVEKGQGYGYTF
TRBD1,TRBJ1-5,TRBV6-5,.,TGTGCCAGCAGTTACTCGAACAGGGGTTTCGATCAGCCCCAGCATTTT,CASSYSNRGFDQPQHF
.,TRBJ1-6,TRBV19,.,TGTGCCAGTAGTATTACATATAATTCACCCCTCCACTTT,CASSITYNSPLHF
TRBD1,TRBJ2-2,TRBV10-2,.,TGCGCCAGCAGGACAGGGAGTACCGGGGAGCTGTTTTTT,CASRTGSTGELFF
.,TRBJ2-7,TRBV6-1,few,TGTGCCAGCAGTGAACGAGTCAACAGCCCCTACGAGCAGTACTTC,CASSERVNSPYEQYF
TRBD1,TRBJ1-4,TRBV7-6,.,TGTGCCAGCAGCCTGGGGACAGGGAATGAAAAACTGTTTTTT,CASSLGTGNEKLFF
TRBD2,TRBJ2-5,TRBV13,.,TGTGCCAGCAGCTCAACTAGCGGGGGGGCCACGGAGACCCAGTACTTC,CASSSTSGGATETQYF
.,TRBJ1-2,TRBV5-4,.,TGTGCCAGCAGCTTGGGATTCCGGGACATAATTAACTATGGCTACACCTTC,CASSLGFRDIINYGYTF
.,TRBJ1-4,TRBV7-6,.,TGTGCCAGCAGCGCCTTGGCGGGGGTCACTAATGAAAAACTGTTTTTT,CASSALAGVTNEKLFF
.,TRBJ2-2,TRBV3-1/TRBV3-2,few,TGTGCCAGCAGCCAAGTAGGGGGCACCGGGGAGCTGTTTTTT,CASSQVGGTGELFF
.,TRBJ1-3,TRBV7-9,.,TGTGCCAGCAGCTTACGACAGTACTCTGGAAACACCATATATTTT,CASSLRQYSGNTIYF
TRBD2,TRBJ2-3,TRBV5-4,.,TGTGCCAGCAGCGCCCGACTAGCGGAAAACACAGATACGCAGTATTTT,CASSARLAENTDTQYF
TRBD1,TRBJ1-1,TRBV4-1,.,TGCGCCAGCAGCCAATTCGACAGGGGTCGCACTGAAGCTTTCTTT,CASSQFDRGRTEAFF
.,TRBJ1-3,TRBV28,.,TGTGCCAGCACTGACGCGGGCGCGACCTACTCTGGAAACACCATATATTTT,CASTDAGATYSGNTIYF
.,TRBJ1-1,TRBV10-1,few,TGCGCCAGCAGTGTAGGACGGGGCACTGAAGCTTTCTTT,CASSVGRGTEAFF
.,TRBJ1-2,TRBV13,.,TGTGCCAGCAGCTTAGGCAGGGAATTTGGCTACACCTTC,CASSLGREFGYTF
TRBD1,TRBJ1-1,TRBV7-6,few,TGTGCCAGCAGCTTAGGTTGGACAGGGGCAGGGGCTGAAGCTTTCTTT,CASSLGWTGAGAEAFF